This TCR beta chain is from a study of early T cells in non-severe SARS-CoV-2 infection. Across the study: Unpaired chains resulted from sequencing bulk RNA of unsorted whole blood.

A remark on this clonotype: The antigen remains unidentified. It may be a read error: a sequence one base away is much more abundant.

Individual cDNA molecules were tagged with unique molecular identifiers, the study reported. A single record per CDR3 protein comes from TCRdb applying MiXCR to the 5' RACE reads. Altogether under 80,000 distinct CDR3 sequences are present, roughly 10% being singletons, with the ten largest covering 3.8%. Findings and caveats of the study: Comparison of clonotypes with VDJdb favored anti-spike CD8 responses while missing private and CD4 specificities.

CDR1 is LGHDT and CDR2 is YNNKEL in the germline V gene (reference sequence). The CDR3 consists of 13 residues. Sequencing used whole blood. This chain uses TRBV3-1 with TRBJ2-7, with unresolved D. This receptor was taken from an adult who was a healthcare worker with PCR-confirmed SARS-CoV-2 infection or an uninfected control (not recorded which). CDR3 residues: CASSQGRTYVQYF. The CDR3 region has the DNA TGTGCCAGCAGCCAAGGCCGGACCTACGTGCAGTACTTC.